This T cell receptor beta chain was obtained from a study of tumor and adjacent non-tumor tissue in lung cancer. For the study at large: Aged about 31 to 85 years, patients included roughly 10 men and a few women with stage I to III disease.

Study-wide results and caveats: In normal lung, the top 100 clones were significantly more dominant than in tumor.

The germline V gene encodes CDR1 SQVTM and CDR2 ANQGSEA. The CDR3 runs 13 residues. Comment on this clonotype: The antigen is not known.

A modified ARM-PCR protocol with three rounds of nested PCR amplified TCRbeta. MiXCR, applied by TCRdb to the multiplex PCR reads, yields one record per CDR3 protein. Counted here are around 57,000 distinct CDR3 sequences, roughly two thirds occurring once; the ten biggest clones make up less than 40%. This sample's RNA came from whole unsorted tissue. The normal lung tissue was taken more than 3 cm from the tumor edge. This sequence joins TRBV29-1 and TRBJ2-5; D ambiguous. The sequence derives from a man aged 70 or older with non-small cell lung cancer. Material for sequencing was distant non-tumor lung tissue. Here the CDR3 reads CIVAGKYQETQYF. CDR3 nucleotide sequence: TGCATCGTAGCTGGCAAGTACCAAGAGACCCAGTACTTC.